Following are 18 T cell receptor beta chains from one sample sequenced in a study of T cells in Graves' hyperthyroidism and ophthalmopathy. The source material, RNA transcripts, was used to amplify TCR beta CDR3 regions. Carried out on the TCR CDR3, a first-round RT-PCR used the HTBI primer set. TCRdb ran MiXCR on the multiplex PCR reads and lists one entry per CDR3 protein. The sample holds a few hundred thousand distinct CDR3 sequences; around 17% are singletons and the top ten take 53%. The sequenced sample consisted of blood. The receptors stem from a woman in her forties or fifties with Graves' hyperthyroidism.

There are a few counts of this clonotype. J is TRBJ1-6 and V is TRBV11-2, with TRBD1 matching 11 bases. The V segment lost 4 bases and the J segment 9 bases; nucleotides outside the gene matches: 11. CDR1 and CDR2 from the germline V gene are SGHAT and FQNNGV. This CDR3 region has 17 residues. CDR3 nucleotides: TGTGCCAGCAGCTCCAAGATATCCGGGACAGGGGGTTCACCCCTCCACTTT. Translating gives CASSSKISGTGGSPLHF.

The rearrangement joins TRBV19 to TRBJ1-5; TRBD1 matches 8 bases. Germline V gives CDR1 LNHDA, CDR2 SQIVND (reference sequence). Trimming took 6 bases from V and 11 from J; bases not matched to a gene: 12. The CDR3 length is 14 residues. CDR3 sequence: CASRTGVGRAAQHF. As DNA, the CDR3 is TGTGCCAGTAGGACAGGGGTGGGGCGGGCGGCCCAGCATTTT.

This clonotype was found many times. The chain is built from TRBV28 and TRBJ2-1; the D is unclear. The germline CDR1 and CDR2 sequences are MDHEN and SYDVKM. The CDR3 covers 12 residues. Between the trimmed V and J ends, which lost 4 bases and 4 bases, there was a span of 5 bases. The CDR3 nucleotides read TGTGCCAGCAGTTCCAAATACAATGAGCAGTTCTTC. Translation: CASSSKYNEQFF.

Written as DNA, the CDR3 is TGTGCCAGCGCGACTAGCGGCCACAATGAGCAGTTCTTC. Translated, it gives CASATSGHNEQFF. The chain uses TRBV5-5 and TRBJ2-1, with 9 bases lining up with TRBD2. This CDR3 is 13 amino acids long. Trimming at V came to 7 bases and at J to 5 bases, leaving 4 bases not matched to a gene. Germline V gene sequence: CDR1 SGHKS, CDR2 YYEKEE (reference sequence).

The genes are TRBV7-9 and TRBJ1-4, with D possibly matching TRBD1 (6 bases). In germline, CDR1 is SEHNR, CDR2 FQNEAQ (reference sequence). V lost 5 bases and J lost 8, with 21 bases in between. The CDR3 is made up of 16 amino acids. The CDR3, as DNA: TGTGCCAGCAGCCCCACCCCAACAGGGCGAGAGGAAAAACTGTTTTTT. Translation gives CASSPTPTGREEKLFF.

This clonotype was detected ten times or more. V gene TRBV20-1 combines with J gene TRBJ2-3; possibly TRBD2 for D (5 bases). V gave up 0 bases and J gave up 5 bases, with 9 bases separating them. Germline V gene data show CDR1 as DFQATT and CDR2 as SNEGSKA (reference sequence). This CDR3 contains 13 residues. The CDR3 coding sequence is TGCAGTGCTAGAGACTCGGGAATAGATACGCAGTATTTT. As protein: CSARDSGIDTQYF.

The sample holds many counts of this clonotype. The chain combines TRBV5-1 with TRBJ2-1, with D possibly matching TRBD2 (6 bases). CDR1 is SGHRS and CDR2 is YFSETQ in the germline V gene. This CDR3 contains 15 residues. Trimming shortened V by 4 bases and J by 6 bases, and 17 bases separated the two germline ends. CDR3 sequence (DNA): TGCGCCAGCAGCCACGGGAGCGGGTATAGCAATGAGCAGTTCTTC. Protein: CASSHGSGYSNEQFF.

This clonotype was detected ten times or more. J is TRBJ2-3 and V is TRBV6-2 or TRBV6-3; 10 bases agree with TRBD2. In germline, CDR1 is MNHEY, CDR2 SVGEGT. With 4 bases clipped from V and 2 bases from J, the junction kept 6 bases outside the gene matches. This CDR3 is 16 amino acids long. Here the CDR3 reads CASSSPGLAFTDTQYF. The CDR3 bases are TGTGCCAGCAGTTCCCCGGGACTAGCGTTCACAGATACGCAGTATTTT.

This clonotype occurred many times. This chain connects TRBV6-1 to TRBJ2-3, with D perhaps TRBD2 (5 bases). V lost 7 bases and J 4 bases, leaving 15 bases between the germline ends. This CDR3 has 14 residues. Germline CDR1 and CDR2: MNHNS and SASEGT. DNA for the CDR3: TGTGCCAGCAATAAAATAAACGGGGCAGATACGCAGTATTTT. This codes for CASNKINGADTQYF.

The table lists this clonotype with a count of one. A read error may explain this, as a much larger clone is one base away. CDR3 protein: CASTMDALAVEQFF. In DNA, the CDR3 is TGCGCCAGCACCATGGACGCCCTAGCGGTAGAGCAGTTCTTC. This chain joins TRBV5-1 and TRBJ2-1; 7 nucleotides agree with TRBD2. In germline, CDR1 is SGHRS, CDR2 YFSETQ. The CDR3 loop spans 14 amino acids. V trimming: 6 bases; J trimming: 10 bases; junction bases outside the gene matches: 13. Full variable domain (rest looked up from reference TRBV5-1 and TRBJ2-1): KAGVTQTPRYLIKTRGQQVTLSCSPISGHRSVSWYQQTPGQGLQFLFEYFSETQRNKGNFPGRFSGRQFSNSRSEMNVSTLELGDSALYLCASTMDALAVEQFFGPGTRLTVL.

The CDR3 coding sequence is TGTGCCAGCAGTTTAGCGGGAACGCCTAGCACAGATACGCAGTATTTT. Its translation is CASSLAGTPSTDTQYF. V usage is TRBV6-1 and J usage is TRBJ2-3; TRBD2 agrees at 8 bases. Germline loops: CDR1 MNHNS, CDR2 SASEGT. CDR3 size: 16 residues. Germline trimming cut 5 bases from V and 0 bases from J; bases unmatched to any gene: 7.

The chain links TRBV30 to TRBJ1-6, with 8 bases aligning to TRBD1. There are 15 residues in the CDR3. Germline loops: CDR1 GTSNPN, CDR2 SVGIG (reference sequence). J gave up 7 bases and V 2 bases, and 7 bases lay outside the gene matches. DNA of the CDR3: TGTGCCTGGAGTTACTGGACAGGGAACAATTCACCCCTCCACTTT. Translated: CAWSYWTGNNSPLHF.

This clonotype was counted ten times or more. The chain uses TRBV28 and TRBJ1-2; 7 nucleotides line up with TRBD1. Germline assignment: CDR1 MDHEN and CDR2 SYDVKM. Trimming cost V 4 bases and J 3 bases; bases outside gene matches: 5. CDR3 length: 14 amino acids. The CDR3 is CASSWGQSYYGYTF. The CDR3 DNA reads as TGTGCCAGCAGTTGGGGACAGTCATACTATGGCTACACCTTC.

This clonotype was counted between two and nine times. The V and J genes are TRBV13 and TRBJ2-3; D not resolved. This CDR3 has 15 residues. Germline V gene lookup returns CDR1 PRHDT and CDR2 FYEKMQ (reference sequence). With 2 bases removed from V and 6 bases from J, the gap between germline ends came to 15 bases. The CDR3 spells CASSLRGPAADTQYF. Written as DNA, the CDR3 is TGTGCCAGCAGCTTAAGAGGTCCGGCGGCGGATACGCAGTATTTT.

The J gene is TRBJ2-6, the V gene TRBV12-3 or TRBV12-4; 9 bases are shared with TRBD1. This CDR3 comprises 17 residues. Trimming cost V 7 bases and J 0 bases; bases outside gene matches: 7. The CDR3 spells CASTPGQGLSGANVLTF. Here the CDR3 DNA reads TGTGCCAGCACCCCGGGACAGGGCCTCTCTGGGGCCAACGTCCTGACTTTC.

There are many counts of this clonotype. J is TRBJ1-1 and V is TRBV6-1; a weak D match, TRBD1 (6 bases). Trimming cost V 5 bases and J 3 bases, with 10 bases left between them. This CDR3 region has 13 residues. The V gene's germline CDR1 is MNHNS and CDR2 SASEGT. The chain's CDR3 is CASSRGVDTEAFF. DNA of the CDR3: TGTGCCAGCAGTAGGGGGGTGGACACTGAAGCTTTCTTT.

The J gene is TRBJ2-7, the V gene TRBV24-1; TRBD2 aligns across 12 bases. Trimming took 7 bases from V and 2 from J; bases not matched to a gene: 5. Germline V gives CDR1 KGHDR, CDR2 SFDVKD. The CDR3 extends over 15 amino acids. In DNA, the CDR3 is TGTGCCACCAGCGCAGGACTAGCGGGAACCTACGAGCAGTACTTC. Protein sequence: CATSAGLAGTYEQYF.

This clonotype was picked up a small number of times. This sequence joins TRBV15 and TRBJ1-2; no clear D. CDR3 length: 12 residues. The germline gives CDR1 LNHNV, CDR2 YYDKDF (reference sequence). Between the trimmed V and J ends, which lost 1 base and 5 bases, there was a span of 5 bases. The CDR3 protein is CATSRAEYGYTF. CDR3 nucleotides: TGTGCCACCAGCAGAGCCGAGTATGGCTACACCTTC. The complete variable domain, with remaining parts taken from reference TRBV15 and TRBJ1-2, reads DAMVIQNPRYQVTQFGKPVTLSCSQTLNHNVMYWYQQKSSQAPKLLFHYYDKDFNNEADTPDNFQSRRPNTSFCFLDIRSPGLGDTAMYLCATSRAEYGYTFGSGTRLTVV.